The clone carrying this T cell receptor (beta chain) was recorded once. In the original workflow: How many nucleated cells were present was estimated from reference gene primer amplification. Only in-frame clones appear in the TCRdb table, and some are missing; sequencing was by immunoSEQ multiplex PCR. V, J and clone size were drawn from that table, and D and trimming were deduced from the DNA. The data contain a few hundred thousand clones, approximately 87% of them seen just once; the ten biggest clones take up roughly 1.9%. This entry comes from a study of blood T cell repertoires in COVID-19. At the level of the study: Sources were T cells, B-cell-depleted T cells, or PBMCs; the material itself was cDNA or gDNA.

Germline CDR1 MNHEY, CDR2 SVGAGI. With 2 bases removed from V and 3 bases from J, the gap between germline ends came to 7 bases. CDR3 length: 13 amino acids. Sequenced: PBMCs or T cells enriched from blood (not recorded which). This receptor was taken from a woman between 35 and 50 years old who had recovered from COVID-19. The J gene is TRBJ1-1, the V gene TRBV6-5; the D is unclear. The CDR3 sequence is CASSYREDTEAFF. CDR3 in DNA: TGTGCCAGCAGTTACCGGGAGGACACTGAAGCTTTCTTT.